The present T cell receptor (beta chain) was sequenced within a study of cytomegalovirus exposure and HLA in healthy donors. The PCR was carried out with 60 Vbeta primers and 13 Jbeta primers. Profiling relied on immunoSEQ multiplex PCR, and the TCRdb table lists in-frame clones only, not all of them. Here the sample spans over 110,000 clones, more than 75% being singletons. This CDR3 is 15 amino acids long. V lost 8 bases and J 4 bases, leaving 15 bases between the germline ends. Germline V gene lookup returns CDR1 MDHEN and CDR2 SYDVKM. The sequenced sample was PBMCs. The chain links TRBV28 to TRBJ1-6; no reliable D call. This receptor was taken from a woman younger than 35 in good health and CMV-seropositive. For the CDR3, the DNA is TGTGCCAGCGTAACAACTGACTCGTATAATTCACCCCTCCACTTT. It translates to CASVTTDSYNSPLHF. Filled out from reference TRBV28 and TRBJ1-6, the complete variable domain reads DVKVTQSSRYLVKRTGEKVFLECVQDMDHENMFWYRQDPGLGLRLIYFSYDVKMKEKGDIPEGYSVSREKKERFSLILESASTNQTSMYLCASVTTDSYNSPLHFGNGTRLTVT.